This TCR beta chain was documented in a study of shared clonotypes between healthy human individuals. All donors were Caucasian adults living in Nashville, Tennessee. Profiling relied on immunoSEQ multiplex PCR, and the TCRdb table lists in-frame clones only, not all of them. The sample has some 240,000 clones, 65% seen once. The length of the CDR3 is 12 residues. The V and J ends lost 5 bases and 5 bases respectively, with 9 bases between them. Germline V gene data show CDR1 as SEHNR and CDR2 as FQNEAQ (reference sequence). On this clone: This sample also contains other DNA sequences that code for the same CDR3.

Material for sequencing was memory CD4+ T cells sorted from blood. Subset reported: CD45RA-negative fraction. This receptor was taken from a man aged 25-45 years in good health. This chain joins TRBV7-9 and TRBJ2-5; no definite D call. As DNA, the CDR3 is TGTGCCAGCAGCCCCTCCGGGGAGACCCAGTACTTC. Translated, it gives CASSPSGETQYF.